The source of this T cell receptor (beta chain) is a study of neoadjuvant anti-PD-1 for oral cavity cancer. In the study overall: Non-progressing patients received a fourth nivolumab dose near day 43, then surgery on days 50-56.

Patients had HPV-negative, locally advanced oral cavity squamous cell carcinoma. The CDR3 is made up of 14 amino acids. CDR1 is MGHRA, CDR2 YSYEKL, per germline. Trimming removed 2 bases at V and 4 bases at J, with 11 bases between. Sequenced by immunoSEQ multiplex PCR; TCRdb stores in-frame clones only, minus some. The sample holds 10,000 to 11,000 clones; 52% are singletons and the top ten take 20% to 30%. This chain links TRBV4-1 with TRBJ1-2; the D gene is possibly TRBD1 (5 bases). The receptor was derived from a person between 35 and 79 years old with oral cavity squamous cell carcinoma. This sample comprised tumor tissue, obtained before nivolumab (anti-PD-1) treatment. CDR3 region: CASSQPDRIYGYTF. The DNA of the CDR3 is TGCGCCAGCAGCCAACCCGACAGAATCTATGGCTACACCTTC.